A selection of T cell receptor beta chains follows, all from one sample in a study of beta chain features in type 1 diabetes. Libraries were prepared by immunoSEQ multiplex PCR; TCRdb keeps only in-frame clonotypes and omits some of them. The table lists about 240,000 clones, over 11% of them singletons. Sequences were obtained from naive CD4+ T cells from blood. These receptors were taken from a young man with type 1 diabetes. CDR3s include the opening cysteine and the closing phenylalanine or tryptophan. D genes are given only for firm matches. Rows give clone size only sometimes, using once, few, many, or a class for an expanded clone.

clone size	V gene	D gene	J gene	CDR3 protein	CDR3 DNA
few	TRBV19	TRBD1	TRBJ1-1	CASSFGRRGPNTEAFF	TGTGCCAGTAGTTTCGGTCGGAGGGGGCCGAACACTGAAGCTTTCTTT
.	TRBV11-1	.	TRBJ1-5	CASSLARNQPQHF	TGTGCCAGCAGCTTAGCCAGAAATCAGCCCCAGCATTTT
.	TRBV30	.	TRBJ2-7	CAWSVVLAGQGYEQYF	TGTGCCTGGAGTGTAGTTTTGGCAGGGCAAGGGTACGAGCAGTACTTC
few	TRBV18	.	TRBJ2-2	CASSPRETGELFF	TGTGCCAGCTCACCGCGGGAAACCGGGGAGCTGTTTTTT
few	TRBV5-5	TRBD2	TRBJ2-5	CASSLAEGGPRETQYF	TGTGCCAGCAGCTTGGCCGAGGGAGGGCCTAGGGAGACCCAGTACTTC
few	TRBV11-2	TRBD2	TRBJ2-1	CASSVREGPGEQFF	TGTGCCAGCAGCGTTCGGGAGGGCCCAGGTGAGCAGTTCTTC
few	TRBV30	TRBD2	TRBJ2-7	CAWRGGRISSYEQYF	TGTGCCTGGAGGGGAGGGAGGATCAGCTCCTACGAGCAGTACTTC
.	TRBV5-4	.	TRBJ2-2	CASSTPSGVTGELFF	TGTGCCAGCAGCACGCCCTCAGGGGTAACCGGGGAGCTGTTTTTT
few	TRBV5-6	.	TRBJ2-7	CASSPRQGGYEQYF	TGTGCCAGCAGCCCTCGCCAGGGAGGCTACGAGCAGTACTTC
.	TRBV2	.	TRBJ1-2	CASTDWPRAGYTF	TGTGCCAGCACCGATTGGCCGCGGGCTGGCTACACCTTC
.	TRBV15	.	TRBJ1-3	CATSRDAVNSGNTIYF	TGTGCCACCAGCAGAGACGCAGTGAACTCTGGAAACACCATATATTTT
few	TRBV4-1	.	TRBJ2-1	CASSQRPGDFGYNEQFF	TGCGCCAGCAGCCAAAGGCCAGGGGATTTTGGATACAATGAGCAGTTCTTC
.	TRBV29-1	TRBD1	TRBJ2-3	CSVDRGSTDTQYF	TGCAGCGTTGACAGGGGGAGCACAGATACGCAGTATTTT
few	TRBV9	.	TRBJ2-7	CASSATRDPYEQYF	TGTGCCAGCAGCGCAACCCGGGATCCATACGAGCAGTACTTC
.	TRBV11-3	.	TRBJ2-1	CASSSRGVLYNEQFF	TGTGCCAGCAGCTCCAGGGGGGTCCTCTACAATGAGCAGTTCTTC
few	TRBV7-9	.	TRBJ1-6	CASSLAAGHSPLHF	TGTGCCAGCAGCTTAGCGGCTGGCCATTCACCCCTCCACTTT
few	TRBV28	.	TRBJ1-5	CASSLSPQPQHF	TGTGCCAGCAGTTTAAGCCCACAGCCCCAGCATTTT
few	TRBV29-1	.	TRBJ1-2	CSVEKNQGGYTF	TGCAGCGTTGAAAAGAACCAGGGCGGCTACACCTTC
few	TRBV18	.	TRBJ1-1	CASLSRVGNTEAFF	TGTGCCAGTCTCAGCAGGGTGGGGAACACTGAAGCTTTCTTT
few	TRBV5-1	.	TRBJ2-6	CASSFTRSSGANVLTF	TGCGCCAGCAGCTTTACGAGGAGCTCTGGGGCCAACGTCCTGACTTTC
.	TRBV5-1	.	TRBJ2-1	CASSLAAESYNEQFF	TGCGCCAGCAGCCTGGCGGCGGAATCCTACAATGAGCAGTTCTTC
.	TRBV15	.	TRBJ2-3	CATSRALGGTDTQYF	TGTGCCACCAGCAGGGCCCTGGGCGGCACAGATACGCAGTATTTT
few	TRBV27	.	TRBJ1-2	CASSFNQGQLYGYTF	TGTGCCAGCAGCTTTAACCAGGGACAACTCTATGGCTACACCTTC
few	TRBV30	.	TRBJ1-2	CAWSVQGAYGYTF	TGTGCCTGGAGTGTACAGGGCGCCTATGGCTACACCTTC
.	TRBV15	.	TRBJ2-7	CATSRDRGAFYEQYF	TGTGCCACCAGCAGAGATCGGGGGGCTTTCTACGAGCAGTACTTC
few	TRBV4-1	TRBD2	TRBJ2-1	CASSQVGPSGSRSYNEQFF	TGCGCCAGCAGCCAAGTAGGGCCTAGCGGGAGTCGTTCCTACAATGAGCAGTTCTTC
.	TRBV7-9	TRBD1	TRBJ1-4	CASSSRQGGEKLFF	TGTGCCAGCAGCTCCCGACAGGGAGGCGAAAAACTGTTTTTT
.	TRBV4-1	TRBD1	TRBJ1-2	CASSQGDRYGYTF	TGCGCCAGCAGCCAAGGGGACAGATATGGCTACACCTTC
few	TRBV2	TRBD1	TRBJ2-7	CASSDRGIEQYF	TGTGCCAGCAGCGACAGGGGAATTGAGCAGTACTTC
.	TRBV29-1	TRBD1	TRBJ2-1	CSVEGSGQGQFF	TGCAGCGTTGAAGGGTCCGGACAGGGGCAGTTCTTC
.	TRBV9	TRBD2	TRBJ2-1	CASSEAGGVIGQFF	TGTGCCAGCAGCGAGGCGGGGGGCGTCATCGGGCAGTTCTTC
few	TRBV5-1	TRBD1	TRBJ1-1	CASSFTGGTEAFF	TGCGCCAGCAGCTTTACAGGGGGCACTGAAGCTTTCTTT
few	TRBV5-1	.	TRBJ2-2	CASSLVTGVGTGELFF	TGCGCCAGCAGCTTGGTGACCGGGGTCGGCACCGGGGAGCTGTTTTTT
.	TRBV29-1	.	TRBJ2-1	CSVEEVGQGTNEQFF	TGCAGCGTTGAAGAAGTGGGTCAGGGTACTAATGAGCAGTTCTTC
few	TRBV7-9	TRBD1	TRBJ2-7	CASSGGQGRYEQYF	TGTGCCAGCAGCGGGGGACAGGGCCGCTACGAGCAGTACTTC
few	TRBV2	.	TRBJ2-5	CASTGIFETQYF	TGTGCCAGTACAGGGATCTTCGAGACCCAGTACTTC
few	TRBV9	.	TRBJ2-7	CASSVGWESSYEQYF	TGTGCCAGCAGCGTAGGTTGGGAGAGCTCCTACGAGCAGTACTTC
few	TRBV27	TRBD1	TRBJ1-2	CASSLRQGYGYTF	TGTGCCAGCAGTTTACGACAGGGGTATGGCTACACCTTC
few	TRBV7-7	.	TRBJ2-3	CASSPSGTDTQYF	TGTGCCAGCAGCCCGTCGGGAACAGATACGCAGTATTTT
few	TRBV4-1	.	TRBJ1-5	CASSQDSGRNQPQHF	TGCGCCAGCAGCCAAGACTCAGGGCGAAATCAGCCCCAGCATTTT
.	TRBV18	TRBD1	TRBJ2-7	CASSLGQGESEQYF	TGTGCCAGCTCACTGGGACAGGGGGAGTCCGAGCAGTACTTC
few	TRBV30	.	TRBJ1-2	CAWSGAGENLYGYTF	TGTGCCTGGAGTGGGGCAGGGGAAAACCTCTATGGCTACACCTTC
.	TRBV7-2	.	TRBJ2-1	CASSSPTARVDNEQFF	TGTGCCAGCAGCTCCCCGACCGCGCGGGTTGACAATGAGCAGTTCTTC
.	TRBV5-1	TRBD2	TRBJ2-7	CASSTGTSGVSSYEQYF	TGCGCCAGCAGCACCGGGACTAGCGGCGTTAGCTCCTACGAGCAGTACTTC
.	TRBV7-9	TRBD2	TRBJ2-3	CASTTLGGSTDTQYF	TGTGCCAGCACCACCTTGGGGGGGAGCACAGATACGCAGTATTTT
few	TRBV7-9	.	TRBJ1-5	CASSRSDQPQHF	TGTGCCAGCAGCCGATCGGATCAGCCCCAGCATTTT
.	TRBV6-6	TRBD2	TRBJ2-5	CASSTLGAGDQETQYF	TGTGCCAGCAGTACCCTCGGAGCGGGGGACCAAGAGACCCAGTACTTC